The text below deals with one T cell receptor (beta chain). The repertoire was sequenced with immunoSEQ multiplex PCR; TCRdb's copy has only in-frame clones and lacks some. Counted here are over 75,000 clones, around 91% occurring once; the ten biggest clones make up around 16%. The data originate from a study of control samples from healthy donors and cancer patients. CDR3 length equals 14 residues. Germline V lookup: CDR1 GTSNPN, CDR2 SVGIG (reference sequence). V was cut by 1 base and J by 5 bases, with 13 bases left in between. The source is a man aged 30 to 39 in good health. Sequencing was carried out using blood. The rearrangement links TRBV30 to TRBJ2-3; TRBD2 might be the D (5 bases). CDR3 residues: CAWSELALKDTQYF. CDR3 bases: TGTGCCTGGAGTGAGCTAGCTTTGAAAGATACGCAGTATTTT.